This TCR beta chain is drawn from a study of T cell responses to AZD1222 COVID-19 vaccine. Trimming at V came to 6 bases and at J to 0 bases, leaving 4 bases not matched to a gene. The germline CDR1 and CDR2 sequences are MNHEY and SVGAGI. This CDR3 has 15 amino acids. General study points: Breadth and depth of Spike-specific TCRs rose after two AZD1222 doses.

Sequenced by immunoSEQ multiplex PCR; TCRdb stores in-frame clones only, minus some. The profile shows over 55,000 clones, around 83% of them singletons. Notes on this clone: Its target is unknown.

The chain is built from TRBV6-5 and TRBJ2-1, with 8 bases aligning to TRBD2. This specimen consisted of peripheral blood, obtained on day 0 of AZD1222 vaccination. The sequence was obtained from an adult in good health. CDR3 residues: CASSRGGPSYNEQFF. The DNA of the CDR3 is TGTGCCAGCAGCCGCGGGGGGCCCTCCTACAATGAGCAGTTCTTC.